This T cell receptor (beta chain) derives from a study of graft-versus-host responses after intestinal transplantation. Plating combined approximately 200,000 CFSE-labeled responder cells with approximately 200,000 irradiated, violet-dye-labeled stimulator cells. This clone is judged medium-sized (0.01 to 0.1%). Trimming removed 1 base from V and 2 bases from J, with 12 bases in between. The CDR3 loop spans 15 amino acids. The germline CDR1 and CDR2 sequences are MGHRA and YSYEKL. TCRdb's table, derived via immunoSEQ multiplex PCR, lists solely in-frame clones and lacks some. This repertoire shows some 7,000 clones, around 30% found once; its top ten account for approximately 3.9%.

This clonotype was obtained from a human patient who was an organ donor for intestinal transplantation. The sample consisted of alloreactive CD8+ T cells from a mixed lymphocyte reaction culture, taken before transplantation. Subset defined: CFSE-low proliferating T cells sorted from roughly six-day pre-transplant mixed lymphocyte reaction (GvH or HvG direction). V is TRBV4-1 and J is TRBJ2-7; perhaps TRBD1 as D (6 bases). CDR3 bases: TGCGCCAGCAGCCAAGTCCAGGGGTCTACCTACGAGCAGTACTTC. Encoded protein: CASSQVQGSTYEQYF.